This T cell receptor beta chain is from a study of identical twins. Findings and limits, study-wide: Models underestimated TCR alpha sharing (out-of-frame) in monozygotic twins. One should note that invariant MAIT and iNKT cells could partly confound zero-insertion analyses.

All donors comprised healthy Caucasians. The junction had 7 bases not matched to a gene; V was cut back by 3 bases and J by 9 bases. From germline, CDR1 is KGHDR and CDR2 SFDVKD. This CDR3 has 15 amino acids. This clonotype was counted between two and nine times. Its antigen is not known. After template switching added a universal primer site, the resulting cDNA carried unique molecular identifiers. From the 5' RACE reads, TCRdb called clonotypes with MiXCR, one entry per CDR3 protein. The data show hundreds of thousands of distinct CDR3 sequences, over 8% seen once. This TCR was recovered from a woman younger than 35 in good health. The material sequenced was memory (CD45RO+) T cells sorted from blood. V gene TRBV24-1 combines with J gene TRBJ2-1, with 10 bases identical to TRBD1. CDR3 DNA: TGTGCCACCAGTGATGAGGGGACAGGGGCGGGTGAGCAGTTCTTC. This translates into CATSDEGTGAGEQFF.